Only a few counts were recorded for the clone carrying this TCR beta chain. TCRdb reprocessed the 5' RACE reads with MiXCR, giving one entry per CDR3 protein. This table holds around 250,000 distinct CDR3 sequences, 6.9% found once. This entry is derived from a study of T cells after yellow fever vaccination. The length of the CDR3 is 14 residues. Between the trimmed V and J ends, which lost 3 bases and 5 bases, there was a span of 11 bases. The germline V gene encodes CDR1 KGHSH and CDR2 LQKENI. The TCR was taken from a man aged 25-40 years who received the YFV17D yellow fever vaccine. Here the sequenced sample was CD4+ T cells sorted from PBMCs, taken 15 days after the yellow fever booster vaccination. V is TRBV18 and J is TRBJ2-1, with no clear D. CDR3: CASSPATGNNEQFF. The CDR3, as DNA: TGTGCCAGCTCACCCGCAACTGGGAACAATGAGCAGTTCTTC. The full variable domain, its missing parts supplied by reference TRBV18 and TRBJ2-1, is NAGVMQNPRHLVRRRGQEARLRCSPMKGHSHVYWYRQLPEEGLKFMVYLQKENIIDESGMPKERFSAEFPKEGPSILRIQQVVRGDSAAYFCASSPATGNNEQFFGPGTRLTVL.